This T cell receptor beta chain was captured by sequencing in a study of graft-versus-host responses after intestinal transplantation. Study-level information: Every recipient had anti-thymocyte globulin induction and approximately 3 years of tacrolimus plus steroids.

Findings and limits, study-wide: Early after transplant, HvG clones declined as circulating GvH clones peaked. GvH clonotypes were identified within recipient marrow, with a subset emerging first in ileum or blood. Some patients had graft-donor T cell macrochimerism. In their allografts, the ratios of graft-versus-host to host-versus-graft T cell clones were high.

Comment on this clone: The antigen remains undetermined.

The germline gives CDR1 SGHTA, CDR2 FQGNSA. CDR3 length: 17 residues. Trimming removed 3 bases at V and 4 bases at J, with 19 bases between. Measured with immunoSEQ multiplex PCR; TCRdb has only the in-frame clones, and not every one. The repertoire holds around 45,000 clones, with 80% to 95% as singletons. The specimen comprised unstimulated CD4+ T cells sorted from spleen or lymph node cells, sampled before transplant. The clonotype originates from a human donor who was the organ donor for an intestinal transplant. The chain employs TRBV7-2 and TRBJ2-1, with D hard to call. CDR3 residues: CASSFGRLGQRYNEQFF. CDR3 DNA sequence: TGTGCCAGCAGCTTCGGACGCTTAGGCCAAAGATACAATGAGCAGTTCTTC. The whole variable domain, remainder taken from reference TRBV7-2 and TRBJ2-1, is GAGVSQSPSNKVTEKGKDVELRCDPISGHTALYWYRQSLGQGLEFLIYFQGNSAPDKSGLPSDRFSAERTGGSVSTLTIQRTQQEDSAVYLCASSFGRLGQRYNEQFFGPGTRLTVL.